Shown below are 7 T cell receptor beta chains from a single sample sequenced in a study of CD8 T cells in Susac syndrome. When the RNA was reverse transcribed, random hexamers were used with an input of roughly 0.45 to 1 ug. Using its own MiXCR run on the immunoSEQ multiplex PCR reads, TCRdb lists one record per CDR3 protein. This table has about 85,000 distinct CDR3 sequences, approximately 95% appearing once. The sample comprised CD8+ T cells from PBMCs. Receptor source: a human donor with Susac syndrome.

This chain connects TRBV11-2 to TRBJ2-3; D is unclear. Germline lookup yields CDR1 SGHAT and CDR2 FQNNGV. This CDR3 has 15 residues. Trimming pared 3 bases from V and 4 bases from J, leaving 14 bases between. The CDR3 protein is CASSLGSGAPDTQYF. The DNA of the CDR3 is TGTGCCAGCAGCTTGGGGTCAGGAGCCCCAGATACGCAGTATTTT.

The V and J genes are TRBV6-5 and TRBJ1-1; D not certain. This CDR3 has 14 amino acids. V gave up 0 bases and J gave up 7 bases, with 12 bases separating them. CDR1 is MNHEY and CDR2 is SVGAGI in the germline V gene. In DNA, the CDR3 is TGTGCCAGCAGTTACTCGATGACCGACGGTGAAGCTTTCTTT. Translated, it gives CASSYSMTDGEAFF.

The chain uses TRBV5-4 and TRBJ1-1; no clear D gene. CDR3 length: 14 amino acids. The germline CDR1 and CDR2 sequences are SGHNT and YYREEE (reference sequence). V lost 4 bases to trimming and J lost 3 bases, with 13 bases between them. The CDR3 loop reads CASSTNQIHTEAFF. In nucleotides, the CDR3 is TGTGCCAGCAGCACAAACCAGATTCACACTGAAGCTTTCTTT.

The CDR3 region has the DNA TGCAGTGCTACAGGGGACAGGGTATTCTCGGCTGAAGCTTTCTTT. Translation: CSATGDRVFSAEAFF. V is TRBV20-1 and J is TRBJ1-1; 9 nucleotides agree with TRBD1. CDR3 length: 15 amino acids. V shed 4 bases, J shed 6 bases, and the junction held 12 bases outside the gene matches. Per germline, CDR1 DFQATT and CDR2 SNEGSKA (reference sequence).

The chain has TRBV7-8 and TRBJ2-7, with TRBD1 matching over 9 bases. In germline, CDR1 is SGHVS, CDR2 FQNEAQ. The CDR3 is 21 residues long. V trimming: 6 bases; J trimming: 1 base; junction bases outside the gene matches: 25. CDR3 residues: CASSESGQGGPLRVPSYEQYF. In nucleotides, the CDR3 is TGTGCCAGCAGTGAATCGGGACAGGGTGGACCATTGCGGGTTCCGTCCTACGAGCAGTACTTC.

This sequence joins TRBV20-1 and TRBJ2-3; D perhaps matches TRBD2 (6 bases). V was trimmed by 0 bases and J by 3 bases, leaving 13 bases between them. Germline V gene sequence: CDR1 DFQATT, CDR2 SNEGSKA (reference sequence). The CDR3 extends over 15 amino acids. CDR3 region: CSARDLGSWTDTQYF. The CDR3 nucleotides read TGCAGTGCTAGAGATCTCGGGAGTTGGACAGATACGCAGTATTTT.

This chain uses TRBV30 with TRBJ2-2, with D possibly matching TRBD2 (6 bases). V lost 5 bases and J 7 bases, leaving 8 bases between the germline ends. The CDR3 has 11 residues. Germline CDR1 and CDR2: GTSNPN and SVGIG (reference sequence). CDR3 in DNA: TGTGCCTGGGCAGCGGGCGGGGAGCTGTTTTTT. This codes for CAWAAGGELFF.